The T cell receptor (beta chain) described here comes from a study of shared clonotypes between healthy human individuals. Overall study: There were three CD4 naive, three CD4 memory, two CD8 naive and one CD8 memory plates per donor.

Genomic DNA belonging to each subset was distributed in equal measure over several immunoSEQ plates. Source study methods: ImmunoSEQ supplied junction-only sequences lacking quality scores, so filtering was different. The protocol was immunoSEQ multiplex PCR, while the TCRdb copy is restricted to in-frame clones and leaves out a portion. V, J and clone size are taken as reported in that table, and D and trimming were inferred from the DNA itself. The table records about 2.3 million clones, just over 90% of them present only once. Division of CD4+ cells produced a CD45RA+ naive subset and a CD45RA-negative memory subset. In germline, CDR1 is GTSNPN, CDR2 SVGIG (reference sequence). This CDR3 comprises 18 residues. V lost 0 bases, J lost 7 bases, and 13 bases stayed unmatched.

This chain connects TRBV30 to TRBJ2-1; 12 nucleotides agree with TRBD2. Sequenced material: naive CD4+ T cells from PBMCs. The subset was: CD45RA+ positively selected. The sequence derives from a man aged 18 to 29 in good health. Some clones in this sample may be carry-over from other donors' samples. CDR3 sequence (DNA): TGTGCCTGGAGTGTACGACACCTGACTAGCGGGAGAGGGAATGAGCAGTTCTTC. This gives the protein CAWSVRHLTSGRGNEQFF. Using reference TRBV30 and TRBJ2-1 for the parts outside the CDR3, the full variable domain is SQTIHQWPATLVQPVGSPLSLECTVEGTSNPNLYWYRQAAGRGLQLLFYSVGIGQISSEVPQNLSASRPQDRQFILSSKKLLLSDSGFYLCAWSVRHLTSGRGNEQFFGPGTRLTVL.